This TCR beta chain was sequenced for a study of vaccination and CD4 T cells after COVID-19. General study points: Clonotypes reactive to SARS-CoV-2 had a median that went up from 21 to 38, but not significantly.

As regards this clonotype: Its target is unknown.

Treatment indicated: approximately nine-day PBMC culture with coronavirus spike peptide pools or control peptides (ViraFEST assay). Sequenced with the Oncomine TCR Beta short-read assay was DNA taken from cultured CD4+ T cells. TCRdb re-called the PCR reads through MiXCR, storing one row per CDR3 protein. In the table there are 15,000 to 20,000 distinct CDR3 sequences, around a third of which are singletons. Material for sequencing was cultured CD4+ T cells from blood. The source of this sequence is a human donor with COVID-19.

This chain's CDR3 is CASSSRAGSGNTIYF. CDR3 coding DNA: TGTGCCAGCAGTTCCCGGGCCGGGTCTGGAAACACCATATATTTT. This chain links TRBV7-2 with TRBJ1-3; no firm D call. Trimming stripped 6 bases from V and 1 base from J, with 13 bases between. The germline V gene has CDR1 SGHTA and CDR2 FQGNSA. CDR3 length equals 15 residues. Full variable domain (outside the CDR3, taken from reference TRBV7-2 and TRBJ1-3): GAGVSQSPSNKVTEKGKDVELRCDPISGHTALYWYRQSLGQGLEFLIYFQGNSAPDKSGLPSDRFSAERTGGSVSTLTIQRTQQEDSAVYLCASSSRAGSGNTIYFGEGSWLTVV.